The sequence of this T cell receptor beta chain was determined in a study of blood T cells in healthy people across ages. Germline assignment: CDR1 ENHRY and CDR2 SYGVKD. The length of the CDR3 is 13 residues. A word on this clonotype: Its antigen is unidentified. The germline gene is not matched at one end of the junction; a read error may be the cause.

Alongside a J-beta primer mix, a sample-barcoded 5' primer served in a second PCR lasting about 7 to 12 cycles. Unique molecular identifiers of 12 random nucleotides labeled each cDNA. TCRdb itself ran the 5' RACE reads through MiXCR, one entry per CDR3 protein. Here the sample spans roughly 1,800,000 distinct CDR3 sequences, roughly 49% being singletons. General study results and limits: The authors considered diversity estimates from one million T cells to be underestimates.

The V and J genes are TRBV10-3 and TRBJ2-4; no firm D call. The DNA matches TRBJ2-5 better at its end, which makes the J call doubtful. The source material was blood. The clonotype originates from a middle-aged woman in good health. The CDR3 spells CATSDSLGETQYF. The CDR3 DNA is TGTGCCACCAGTGATTCTTTGGGGGAGACCCAGTACTTC.